This TCR beta chain was retrieved from a study of cytomegalovirus exposure and HLA in healthy donors. Overall study results and limits: The study listed around 150 cytomegalovirus-associated TCR beta chains. Presence/absence results assume similar sequencing depth per donor, which may not hold. A later analysis linked a missense variant in DCLRE1C to the trimming of TCR beta V and J genes.

All the people who gave samples were healthy bone marrow donors. Notes on this clone: Its specificity is not known.

Researchers ran the PCR with 60 Vbeta and 13 Jbeta primers. Libraries were prepared by immunoSEQ multiplex PCR; TCRdb keeps only in-frame clonotypes and omits some of them. The table shows 60,000 to 70,000 clones, with over 70% occurring only once. Trimming removed 7 bases from V and 3 bases from J; junction bases left unmatched: 7. CDR1 is WSHSY and CDR2 is SAAADI in the germline V gene. The CDR3 has 15 amino acids. Sequenced: PBMCs. This clonotype originated in a male donor in good health and CMV-seropositive. This sequence joins TRBV10-2 and TRBJ1-3; 9 nucleotides align to TRBD1. The CDR3 sequence: CASNPGQGIGNTIYF. The CDR3 nucleotides are TGCGCCAGCAACCCGGGACAGGGAATTGGAAACACCATATATTTT.